This T cell receptor (beta chain) originates from a study of blood T cell repertoires in COVID-19. V lost 9 bases and J lost 4, with 19 bases in between. Germline-derived CDR1 and CDR2 are LNHNV and YYDKDF (reference sequence). The CDR3 runs to 15 residues. Clones were read by immunoSEQ multiplex PCR, and TCRdb kept only the in-frame ones, dropping some. The sample shows hundreds of thousands of clones, roughly nine tenths of them seen only once. Sequenced material: PBMCs or T cells enriched from blood (not recorded which). The chain recombines TRBV15 with TRBJ1-3; D possibly corresponds to TRBD1 (5 bases). The TCR sequence derives from a woman aged 60-70 years who had recovered from COVID-19. The CDR3 sequence: CATRTNGIFGNTIYF. The CDR3 region has the DNA TGTGCCACGCGGACAAATGGAATTTTCGGAAACACCATATATTTT.